This TCR beta chain was retrieved from a study of T cell clonality in common variable immunodeficiency. This clone was seen more than once but under ten times. Its target is unknown. The read ends 3 residues early relative to the CDR3; the germline J gene fills the gap. Overall study results and limits: Reportedly, TCR beta sequences from common variable immunodeficiency showed fewer deletions and N-nucleotide insertions.

Clones were sequenced by immunoSEQ multiplex PCR, and TCRdb holds only the in-frame ones, with some missing. Sampling found under 40,000 clones, none seen once. Germline V lookup: CDR1 KGHSH, CDR2 LQKENI. Deletions cut 5 bases from V and 3 bases from J, with 16 bases between. This CDR3 is built from 15 residues. The receptor comes from a human donor with common variable immunodeficiency. The genes are TRBV18 and TRBJ1-1; possible D gene TRBD1, 5 bases. Sequencing input: peripheral blood mononuclear cells. This chain's CDR3 is CASSTGWGSDTEAFF. The sequenced CDR3 bases are TGTGCCAGCTCAACCGGGTGGGGCTCCGACACTGAA.